This T cell receptor (beta chain) was found in a study of blood T cell repertoires in COVID-19. Study summary: COVID-19 samples from acute and convalescent phases originated in the United States, Italy and Spain.

Libraries were prepared by immunoSEQ multiplex PCR; TCRdb keeps only in-frame clonotypes and omits some of them. The table has some 220,000 clones, 84% seen once. CDR3 length: 12 amino acids. The V gene's germline CDR1 is KGHSH and CDR2 LQKENI. The ends were cut back, 3 bases at V and 4 bases at J, with 5 bases in the middle. The specimen was peripheral blood. This clonotype was sampled from a woman aged 60-75 years who had recovered from COVID-19. The J gene is TRBJ2-3, the V gene TRBV18; D not certain. For the CDR3, the DNA is TGTGCCAGCTCACCGCTAGCAGATACGCAGTATTTT. Translating it yields CASSPLADTQYF.